The text below deals with one TCR beta chain. The DNA is left out, because the CDR3 cannot be placed on it with certainty; the CDR3 is given as TCRdb lists it. The data belong to a study of glioma-infiltrating T cells after dendritic cell vaccination. Study-wide context: Treatment, given 2003 to 2012, was autologous tumor lysate-pulsed dendritic cell vaccination.

Measured with immunoSEQ multiplex PCR; TCRdb has only the in-frame clones, and not every one. Altogether fewer than 100,000 clones are present, 80% to 90% being singletons, with the ten largest covering around 14%. Germline assignment: CDR1 SGHRS and CDR2 YFSETQ. The CDR3 comprises 14 residues, both ends counted. The sequence was collected from a human donor with glioblastoma. V is TRBV5-1 and J is TRBJ1-2; TRBD1 is the table's D call, not checked against the DNA. The sequencing here drew on blood, taken before dendritic cell vaccination. The CDR3 here is CASSPSTLQVGYTF.